These 18 T cell receptor beta chains were sequenced from one sample in a study of patients and donors after allogeneic stem cell transplantation. TCRdb fed the RT-PCR reads into MiXCR, producing one record per CDR3 protein. The sample yields some 200,000 distinct CDR3 sequences, about 40% seen once. Sequencing input: blood, either unsorted or a sorted T cell fraction (not recorded which). Receptors were obtained from a human donor who was either an allogeneic HSCT recipient or a stem cell or donor lymphocyte infusion donor (not recorded which). It is not recorded whose cells these are; they may come from a transplant donor.

The chain combines TRBV20-1 with TRBJ2-7, with a weak D call TRBD2 (6 bases). Trimming took 6 bases from V and 2 from J, leaving 14 bases between them. CDR1 DFQATT and CDR2 SNEGSKA come from the germline V gene (reference sequence). The CDR3 runs to 13 residues. The CDR3 DNA is TGCAGTGCGGGGGGACTTACACCCTACGAGCAGTACTTC. It specifies CSAGGLTPYEQYF.

V and J are TRBV12-3 or TRBV12-4 and TRBJ2-2; 8 bases map to TRBD2. The CDR3 covers 15 residues. V trimming: 3 bases; J trimming: 4 bases; junction bases outside the gene matches: 4. The CDR3 DNA sequence: TGTGCCAGCAGTTTTCTAGCGGGCGGCACCGGGGAGCTGTTTTTT. This encodes CASSFLAGGTGELFF.

The chain combines TRBV6-2 or TRBV6-3 with TRBJ1-1, with D uncertain. The CDR3 extends over 15 amino acids. CDR1 and CDR2 from the germline V gene are MNHEY and SVGEGT. Trimming pared 5 bases from V and 4 bases from J, leaving 17 bases between. CDR3 sequence: CASSIGMTVGTEAFF. The CDR3 region has the DNA TGTGCCAGCAGTATAGGGATGACGGTAGGCACTGAAGCTTTCTTT.

This clonotype was picked up a small number of times. The chain is built from TRBV7-2 and TRBJ1-3; maybe TRBD1 (5 bases). V lost 5 bases to trimming and J lost 0 bases, with 11 bases between them. The germline gives CDR1 SGHTA, CDR2 FQGNSA. The CDR3 consists of 15 residues. CDR3 sequence: CASSQGVFSGNTIYF. The DNA of the CDR3 is TGTGCCAGCAGCCAAGGGGTGTTCTCTGGAAACACCATATATTTT.

The V call is TRBV7-6, the J call TRBJ2-3; 11 bases match TRBD2. This CDR3 is built from 18 residues. From germline, CDR1 is SGHVS and CDR2 FNYEAQ. V shed 0 bases and J 3 bases; nucleotides not matched to a gene: 8. The CDR3 here is CASSLAVAGGPGTDTQYF. In DNA, the CDR3 is TGTGCCAGCAGCTTAGCGGTAGCGGGAGGGCCAGGGACAGATACGCAGTATTTT. The full variable domain, completed using reference TRBV7-6 and TRBJ2-3, is GAGVSQSPRYKVTKRGQDVALRCDPISGHVSLYWYRQALGQGPEFLTYFNYEAQQDKSGLPNDRFSAERPEGSISTLTIQRTEQRDSAMYRCASSLAVAGGPGTDTQYFGPGTRLTVL.

CDR3 bases: TGTGCCAGCAGAGGGGGGGAAGGCAATCAGCCCCAGCATTTT. Its protein product is CASRGGEGNQPQHF. The rearrangement links TRBV21-1 to TRBJ1-5; TRBD1, the table's D call, lacks a check against the DNA. TRBV21-1 is deemed a pseudogene. The CDR3 loop spans 14 amino acids.

The rearrangement uses TRBV6-2 or TRBV6-3 and TRBJ1-5, with D possibly matching TRBD1 (5 bases). Germline V gene data show CDR1 as MNHEY and CDR2 as SVGEGT. The V end was cut by 2 bases, the J end by 4 bases, with 9 bases between. This CDR3 comprises 14 residues. As DNA, the CDR3 is TGTGCCAGCAGTTACCGGGACGGGAATCAGCCCCAGCATTTT. This sequence encodes CASSYRDGNQPQHF.

This clonotype has a single count. The chain is built from TRBV29-1 and TRBJ2-1; D is possibly TRBD2 (6 bases). The CDR3 is 13 residues long. Germline CDR1 SQVTM, CDR2 ANQGSEA. Trimming stripped 7 bases from V and 8 bases from J, with 18 bases between. The CDR3: CSARRAGFYEQFF. DNA for the CDR3: TGCAGCGCCCGCCGGGCGGGATTCTATGAGCAGTTCTTC.

The rearrangement uses TRBV28 and TRBJ1-1; D uncertain. The CDR3 runs to 12 residues. Trimming removed 5 bases at V and 2 bases at J, with 6 bases between. CDR1 is MDHEN, CDR2 SYDVKM, per germline. In nucleotides, the CDR3 is TGTGCCAGCAGTCTCCAAAACACTGAAGCTTTCTTT. This encodes CASSLQNTEAFF.

J is TRBJ2-3 and V is TRBV6-2 or TRBV6-3; the D is unclear. V lost 4 bases and J lost 2, with 19 bases in between. CDR1 is MNHEY and CDR2 is SVGEGT in the germline V gene. This CDR3 comprises 17 residues. DNA for the CDR3: TGTGCCAGCAGTTCCCAAGGGCGGCTCTGGGCCACAGATACGCAGTATTTT. It encodes CASSSQGRLWATDTQYF.

The V call is TRBV27, the J call TRBJ1-3, with D perhaps matching TRBD1 (6 bases). V was cut by 4 bases and J by 7 bases, with 14 bases left in between. Germline loops: CDR1 MNHEY, CDR2 SMNVEV (reference sequence). The CDR3 has 14 amino acids. The CDR3 reads CASSSGAHGNTIYF. The DNA for the CDR3 is TGTGCCAGCAGTTCGGGGGCCCACGGGAACACCATATATTTT.

The rearrangement joins TRBV28 to TRBJ2-3, with 9 bases identical to TRBD1. The germline gives CDR1 MDHEN, CDR2 SYDVKM. This CDR3 is 15 amino acids long. The J segment lost 5 bases and the V segment lost 2 bases, leaving 5 bases of the junction unmatched. The CDR3 DNA follows: TGTGCCAGCAGTTTAGAGGGACAGGGAATAGATACGCAGTATTTT. It translates to CASSLEGQGIDTQYF.

This chain joins TRBV7-9 and TRBJ1-4, with 8 bases identical to TRBD1. Germline CDR1 reads SEHNR; CDR2 reads FQNEAQ (reference sequence). This CDR3 is 15 amino acids long. V shed 4 bases, J shed 2 bases, and the junction held 3 bases outside the gene matches. DNA of the CDR3: TGTGCCAGCAGCTATAGACAGGGGACTAATGAAAAACTGTTTTTT. Amino acids: CASSYRQGTNEKLFF.

This chain uses TRBV29-1 with TRBJ1-2; no reliable D call. V was pared by 2 bases and J by 3 bases, with 7 bases between. The CDR3 has 12 amino acids. CDR1 and CDR2 from the germline V gene are SQVTM and ANQGSEA. CDR3 DNA sequence: TGCAGCGTTGAACGGGAAGACTATGGCTACACCTTC. Residues: CSVEREDYGYTF.

The V gene is TRBV12-3 or TRBV12-4, the J gene TRBJ1-1, with D unresolved. Trimming took 5 bases from V and 1 from J, leaving 11 bases between them. This CDR3 is 14 amino acids long. CDR3 protein: CASSPNVGNTEAFF. CDR3 DNA: TGTGCCAGCAGTCCCAACGTGGGGAACACTGAAGCTTTCTTT.

There are a few counts of this clonotype. The CDR3 nucleotides are TGCAGTGCAACCACTAGCGGGAGGGCCCTCAATGAGCAGTTCTTC. Protein: CSATTSGRALNEQFF. The chain couples TRBV20-1 to TRBJ2-1; 13 bases map to TRBD2. V gave up 6 bases and J gave up 6 bases; unmatched junction bases: 8. The CDR3 is made up of 15 amino acids. CDR1 and CDR2 from the germline V gene are DFQATT and SNEGSKA (reference sequence).

The chain is built from TRBV12-3 or TRBV12-4 and TRBJ1-5, with 7 bases aligning to TRBD1. CDR3 size: 14 residues. J gave up 6 bases and V 1 base, and 3 bases lay outside the gene matches. The CDR3 DNA sequence: TGTGCCAGCAGTTTAGAAAGGGGGCTTCAGCCCCAGCATTTT. It specifies CASSLERGLQPQHF.

The rearrangement joins TRBV27 to TRBJ2-3; the match to TRBD1 covers 8 bases. Germline-derived CDR1 and CDR2 are MNHEY and SMNVEV (reference sequence). The CDR3 is 13 residues long. J lost 4 bases, V lost 7 bases, and 4 bases had no gene match. CDR3 bases: TGTGCCAGCATGACAGGGGAGGCAGATACGCAGTATTTT. It yields the protein CASMTGEADTQYF.